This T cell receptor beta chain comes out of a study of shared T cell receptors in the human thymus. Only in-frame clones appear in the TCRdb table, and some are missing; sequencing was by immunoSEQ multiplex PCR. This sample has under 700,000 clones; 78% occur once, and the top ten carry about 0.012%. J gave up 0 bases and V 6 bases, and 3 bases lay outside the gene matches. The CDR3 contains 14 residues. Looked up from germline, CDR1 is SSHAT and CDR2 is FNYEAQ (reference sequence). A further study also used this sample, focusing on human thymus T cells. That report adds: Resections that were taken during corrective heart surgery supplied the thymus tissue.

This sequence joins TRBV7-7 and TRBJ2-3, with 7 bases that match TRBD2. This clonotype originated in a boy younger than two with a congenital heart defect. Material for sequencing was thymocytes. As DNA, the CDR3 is TGTGCCAGCAGTTCTAGCGGAAGCACAGATACGCAGTATTTT. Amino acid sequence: CASSSSGSTDTQYF. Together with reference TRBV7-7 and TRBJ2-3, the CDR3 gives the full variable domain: GAGVSQSPRYKVTKRGQDVTLRCDPISSHATLYWYQQALGQGPEFLTYFNYEAQPDKSGLPSDRFSAERPEGSISTLTIQRTEQRDSAMYRCASSSSGSTDTQYFGPGTRLTVL.